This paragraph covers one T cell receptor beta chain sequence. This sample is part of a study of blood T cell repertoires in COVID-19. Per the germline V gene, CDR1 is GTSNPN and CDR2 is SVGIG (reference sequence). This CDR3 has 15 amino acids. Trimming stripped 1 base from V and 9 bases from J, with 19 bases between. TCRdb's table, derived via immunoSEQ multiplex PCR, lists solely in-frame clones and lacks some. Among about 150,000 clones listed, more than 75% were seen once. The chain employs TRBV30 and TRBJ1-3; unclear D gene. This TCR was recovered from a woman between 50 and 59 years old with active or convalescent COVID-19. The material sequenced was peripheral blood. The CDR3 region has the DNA TGTGCCTGGAGTGCGGGTCGGGCAGGAGGGAGCACCATATATTTT. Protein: CAWSAGRAGGSTIYF.